What follows describes a single T cell receptor (beta chain). Its recognized antigen is unknown. Per-base qualities were not stored, and no clone one base away is much larger. Library prep was done by the immunoSEQ multiplex PCR assay. The multiplex PCR relied on a mix of 60 forward primers for TCR Vbeta segments and 13 reverse primers for TCR Jbeta segments. A multiplex PCR assay on genomic DNA amplified the CDR3 region of rearranged TCR beta genes. On the Illumina HiSeq System, the amplified TCR beta libraries were sequenced as 87-base-pair reads. In the authors' own workflow: A later analysis counted approximately 84 million unique TCR beta chains across the 666 repertoires, and some 11 million of these chains were shared by at least two donors. Raw reads were error-corrected and collapsed into unique sequences by a nearest-neighbor algorithm in which closely related sequences were merged to remove PCR and sequencing errors. V, D and J gene segments were assigned by aligning CDR3 sequences to IMGT reference sequences. Each retained sequence needed at least a six-nucleotide match to both a V gene segment and a J gene segment. A rearrangement was called productive if the CDR3 had no stop codons and remained in frame with V and J, and every other rearrangement was called non-productive. CDR3 was defined according to IMGT convention as the region running from the second conserved V-encoded cysteine to the conserved J-encoded phenylalanine. The earlier analysis of 500 to 650 of the donors excluded any sequence lacking an unambiguous match to a single V gene segment. In an earlier analysis of 500 to 750 of the donors, V segments were called functional above 56.7% productive rearrangements and were called segregating when the between-donor standard deviation exceeded 5%. A statistical classification framework was built for diagnosing cytomegalovirus status from the catalog of TCR beta chain sequences. A later analysis assigned V and J genes by comparing TCR nucleotide sequences with IMGT/GENE-DB human TR gene sequences. In a later analysis, CDR3 sequences and most-parsimonious VDJ recombination scenarios were assigned using the TCRdist pipeline. In a later analysis, every TCR beta chain was defined by the combination of its CDR3 amino acid sequence and its V-gene family, and reads without a unique V-gene family were dropped. As a way to deal with suspected cross-contamination and a sequencing artifact, a later analysis dropped approximately 590 nucleotide sequences that were highly shared and had low generation probability. For each public chain, a later analysis derived a clonal expansion index from normalized ranks of inferred template counts within each repertoire. A later analysis computed generation probabilities with a VDJ recombination model fitted to out-of-frame rearrangements, and checked the results against IGoR. In a later analysis, TCR-TCR, TCR-HLA and TCR-CMV co-occurrence was scored with hypergeometric tests, and a repertoire-size bias correction was applied to TCR pairs. A later analysis estimated false discovery rates by permuting HLA or CMV assignments 20 times. A later analysis grouped co-occurring TCRs with DBSCAN, adding TCRdist sequence similarity when clustering within HLA-allele-positive subsets. Repertoires with fewer than 30,000 or more than 120,000 public chains were left out of co-occurrence clustering, as were four to six repertoires with anomalous nucleotide sharing. TCRdb mirrors the immuneACCESS table, restricted to in-frame sequences. Some clones are absent from its copies; in checked studies, under half trace to an unresolved V gene, and the reason for the others is unknown. V and J calls and clone size are those listed in that table; D and trimming were worked out from the DNA. In all, the sample holds some 150,000 clones, and 60% to 80% of those were seen once. 1.5% to 2% of the sample rests with the top ten.

The cohort consisted of 650 to 700 healthy bone marrow donors. At the time of sampling, all cohort members were nominally healthy, though unrecorded immune exposures were likely present. The donor tested CMV seronegative, placing the donor among the 350 or so seronegative members of the cohort. A peripheral blood sample was collected from each donor, and TCR beta sequencing was performed on peripheral blood mononuclear cells. Genomic DNA was extracted from the blood cell samples with the Qiagen DNeasy Blood Extraction Kit. The data belong to a study of cytomegalovirus exposure and HLA in healthy donors (dated by TCRdb to the late 2010s). Broadly, across the study: An earlier analysis of about 560 of the donors reported 276 Gb of sequence data and roughly 120 million unique TCR beta sequences obtained from roughly 180 million T cells. Class I and class II HLA loci were covered by the typing at four-digit resolution. A separate validation cohort of over 95 different subjects was used in addition to the approximately 700-subject first cohort. The number of typed donors differed by locus: about 620-640 for A, B, C, DRB1 and DQB1; roughly 510 for DQA1; 606 for DPA1; and about 450 for DPB1. Of the approximately 400 genotyped donors, 75% to 85% were placed in the genetic ancestry cluster associated with self-reported Caucasian donors. All discovery cohort repertoires had been generated using a single sequencing platform. A later analysis re-analyzed previously published TCR beta repertoires from 550 to 700 donors and added high-resolution HLA genotyping to study TCR occurrence patterns. To decide whether each TCR beta V gene segment behaved as functional or pseudogenic, an earlier analysis of some 570 of the donors relied on high-throughput TCR beta sequencing. The aim of the study was to test whether cataloging public T cell receptors could identify signatures of past pathogen exposure. Around 320 gigabases of sequencing data and approximately 85 million unique TCR sequences were included in an early release covering around 600 HLA-typed donors. To predict cytomegalovirus infection status, the study combined high-throughput TCR immunosequencing, statistical association of individual TCRs with disease status, and machine learning. In a later genetic analysis, genome-wide SNP genotypes for about 65% of the roughly 700 donors were used, and that subset was treated as a discovery cohort. Donor age, sex, ethnicity and CMV serostatus were compiled alongside the repertoire data. Across approximately 420 genotyped donors of the cohort, an average of approximately 220,000 unique TCR beta nucleotide sequences per donor were sequenced, and 15% to 20% of those sequences were non-productive. Four or five DR-DQ haplotypes were treated as single units for association and clustering because of strong linkage in the cohort. The later analysis used no new phenotypic data to find candidate immune exposures, relying instead on TCR beta sequences and their occurrence across donors. The study profiled the T cell repertoires of under 850 subjects by immunosequencing and related them to cytomegalovirus serostatus. Summary of the overall study and its limitations: Compared with equally common non-associated chains, HLA-associated TCR beta chains in a later analysis were more clonally expanded and had lower generation probabilities. The authors suggested that the approach could potentially be extended to other disease states and immunological phenotypes. In an earlier analysis of about 540 of the donors, most TCR beta V segments were observed in productive rearrangements about 90% or about 30% of the time, broadly matching IMGT annotations. Across donors, most TCR sequences were observed very rarely, whereas some public TCRs were present in many individuals. A further reported finding was that TCR beta sequences accurately predicted the HLA-A and HLA-B alleles for most subjects in the first cohort. The presence/absence analyses assumed that sequencing depth was roughly uniform across donors, and that assumption may not be true. In a later analysis, TCR association rates were found to vary across HLA loci, with the most associated TCRs seen for DRB1 alleles and the fewest for HLA-C alleles. About 17 rarely observed V segments, including chromosome 9 orphons, were excluded from the earlier analysis of some 590 of the donors because counts were too low. A later analysis found that most CMV-associated TCR beta chains appeared HLA-restricted, with HLA associations seemingly driven largely by CMV exposure. V-gene and J-gene trimming of TCR beta chains was associated with a missense DCLRE1C variant in a later genetic analysis, and the association was replicated in an independent cohort. Cytomegalovirus status was reported to be diagnosed by the classifier with high specificity and sensitivity in both the original and validation cohorts. For the cohort, immune exposure information was limited to CMV serostatus. When HLA alleles, especially DR and DQ, strongly co-occurred, TCR associations were difficult to assign to individual alleles. In a later analysis, several top co-occurrence clusters were reported to appear linked to parvovirus B19, influenza, CMV and Epstein-Barr virus. The study gave a list of some 150 TCR beta chains associated with cytomegalovirus. In this cohort, only TCR beta chains were sequenced, and detectable features were limited by the absence of alpha or paired-chain data. Because some donors lacked HLA typing at each locus, the association tests relied only on the typed subset. In vitro tests confirmed that a few of the cytomegalovirus-associated TCR beta chains recognize cytomegalovirus antigens. A later genetic analysis reported fewer N-insertions in productive TCRs among donors in an Asian-associated ancestry cluster than the roughly 670-donor mean. In a later analysis, 16,951 TCR beta sequences were associated with specific HLA alleles at a false discovery rate of 0.05. A cluster of highly shared sequence variants was judged likely to be a technical artifact of the sequencing pipeline. Correlated functional status among segregating V segments might reflect linkage disequilibrium, but an unknown experimental factor could not be ruled out.

The sequenced sample consisted of PBMCs. The origin of this receptor is a woman aged 30 to 39 in good health and CMV-seronegative.

This receptor carries the CDR3 CASKEGWEQPQHF. The nucleotide sequence is TGTGCCAGTAAGGAGGGGTGGGAGCAGCCCCAGCATTTT. Rearrangement joined TRBV19 to TRBJ1-5; TRBD1 is a weak D gene call, 5 bases matching. Measured from the cysteine to the phenylalanine, the CDR3 is 13 residues long. The kept DNA is CDR3 alone, 39 bases in frame from the first base. CDR1 and CDR2 are read off the germline V gene (reference sequence) as LNHDA and SQIVND. V is cut by 7 bases and J by 7 bases, and the space between the germline ends is 14 bases.